Included here is one T cell receptor (beta chain) sequence, with context. This clonotype has just a few counts. Its antigen has not been determined. One end of the junction varies from germline; a read error may be responsible. TCR beta rearrangements were amplified from genomic DNA isolated from peripheral blood, not from sorted cells or RNA. The sample belongs to a study of T cell repertoires in aging, cancer and after chemotherapy (dated by TCRdb to between 2018 and 2021). Context from the whole study: Six donor age groups were covered, ranging from 30 or younger up to 70 or older, and each group contained at least three individuals. Roughly 9 million TCR reads were contained in the full dataset. The cohort comprised 200 to 250 cancer patients, roughly 93 with hematological and some 120 with solid cancers, plus 95 healthy donors as a reference group. In the hematological group, the paired samples taken before and after chemotherapy came from chronic lymphocytic leukemia patients given fludarabine- or bendamustine-based regimens. To examine immunoaging and T cell reconstitution after chemotherapy, the study profiled TCR beta repertoires in peripheral blood from healthy donors and cancer patients.

The germline V gene (reference sequence) gives CDR1 as LNHDA and CDR2 as SQIVND. The CDR3 goes from the cysteine to the phenylalanine over 12 residues. The entry retains the CDR3 DNA only, 36 bases that are in frame from base 1. Using a mixed TRB-A/B primer pool, multiplex touch-down PCR amplified rearranged TRB sequences covering the V, D and J segments. Two consecutive PCR reactions with Phusion HS II polymerase added Illumina adapters and sample indices to the amplicons. Amplicons were gel-purified with the NucleoSpin Gel and PCR Clean-up kit, then checked with Qubit and an Agilent 2100 Bioanalyzer. The libraries were sequenced on an Illumina MiSeq with 600-cycle, single-indexed, paired-end runs. The study's own analysis went as follows. TRB sequences were processed with MiXCR versions 2.12 and 3.0.5. Each unique CDR3 nucleotide sequence was treated as one clone, and only productive sequences with two or more reads were kept. Repertoire metrics included Shannon diversity, evenness, clonality (one minus evenness), and alpha-parameterized diversity profiles from alpha 0 to 5. The IGoR algorithm was used to compute generation probabilities of clones in paired pre- and post-chemotherapy samples. TCRdb handled the public reads itself, with Q25 trimming in fastp and clone calling in MiXCR, and kept productive beta chains. Rows are unified per CDR3 protein, each entry keeping the most common DNA and genes. For this entry, the V and J calls and clone size follow TCRdb and not the study's own pipeline. A total of approximately 600 distinct CDR3 sequences appear in this sample, just under 20% of them only once. The ten largest account for 66% of the sample.

General study outcomes and caveats: An increase in median generation probability over the chemotherapy interval was observed in both cancer cohorts, suggesting that the repertoire was reconstituted through rebound thymic output. It was noted by the authors that conclusions about immunological memory after chemotherapy cannot be drawn from the repertoire data. Compared with age-matched healthy donors, untreated patients with hematological or solid cancers had significantly lower TCR diversity and higher clonality in blood. In healthy donors, the decline in TCR diversity with age was mainly explained by loss of richness, whereas in cancer patients loss of evenness was also found to contribute. Lymphoid organ infiltration was present in hematological cancer patients, and this infiltration may itself impair thymic emigration or peripheral T cell expansion.

The sequence derives from a human donor with a blood cancer. The sequenced sample consisted of blood. The chain uses TRBV19 and TRBJ2-5, with an unclear D gene assignment. The nucleotide sequence is TGCCTCGCATTTTCCAGGTTAGAGACCCAGTACTTC. It specifies CLAFSRLETQYF.